This TCR beta chain was recorded in a study of shared clonotypes between healthy human individuals. J gave up 4 bases and V 5 bases, and 11 bases lay outside the gene matches. This CDR3 is 15 amino acids long. Germline V gives CDR1 SGHRS, CDR2 YFSETQ. Data came from immunoSEQ multiplex PCR; TCRdb stores just in-frame clones and leaves some out. The sample has roughly 2.4 million clones; approximately 95% are singletons. The sample consisted of naive CD4+ T cells sorted from blood. Noted subset: CD45RA+ positively selected. The chain employs TRBV5-1 and TRBJ2-7; 8 bases agree with TRBD2. This receptor was identified in a man between 18 and 29 years old in good health. The CDR3 spells CASSPAGSGGYEQYF. In DNA, the CDR3 is TGCGCCAGCAGTCCCGCGGGAAGCGGGGGTTACGAGCAGTACTTC.